The 24 T cell receptor beta chains reported below all come from one sample, sequenced in a study of blood T cell repertoires in COVID-19. The data were produced by immunoSEQ multiplex PCR, yet TCRdb's version contains in-frame clones alone and is incomplete. The sample contains a few hundred thousand clones, roughly 88% of which appear only once. Sequenced: PBMCs or T cells enriched from blood (not recorded which). The receptors here all came from a woman in her thirties who had recovered from COVID-19.

The chain couples TRBV7-8 to TRBJ1-4; 7 nucleotides line up with TRBD1. Germline V gene lookup returns CDR1 SGHVS and CDR2 FQNEAQ. V shed 1 base, J shed 8 bases, and the junction held 4 bases outside the gene matches. This CDR3 has 14 residues. The CDR3 loop reads CASSLDRGWEKLFF. The CDR3 DNA sequence: TGTGCCAGCAGCTTAGACAGGGGTTGGGAAAAACTGTTTTTT.

This chain's CDR3 is CASSPGLAGATGDTQYF. CDR3 DNA: TGTGCCAGCTCACCAGGACTAGCGGGAGCCACGGGAGATACGCAGTATTTT. The J gene is TRBJ2-3, the V gene TRBV18; 13 nucleotides agree with TRBD2. The CDR3 has 17 residues. Germline V gives CDR1 KGHSH, CDR2 LQKENI. V shed 2 bases, J shed 5 bases, and the junction held 7 bases outside the gene matches.

The chain has TRBV6-5 and TRBJ2-1; D is ambiguous. The germline CDR1 and CDR2 sequences are MNHEY and SVGAGI. The CDR3 runs to 15 residues. V was clipped by 8 bases and J by 3 bases, with 17 bases between them. Written as DNA, the CDR3 is TGTGCCAGCGAGCCAGACTTTCACTTCTACAATGAGCAGTTCTTC. Translation: CASEPDFHFYNEQFF.

The chain combines TRBV19 with TRBJ1-6, with 7 bases aligning to TRBD1. This CDR3 has 16 amino acids. V shed 4 bases, J shed 3 bases, and the junction held 6 bases outside the gene matches. Germline V gene data show CDR1 as LNHDA and CDR2 as SQIVND (reference sequence). The CDR3 loop reads CASSSPGQIYNSPLHF. CDR3 DNA sequence: TGTGCCAGTAGTAGCCCGGGACAGATCTATAATTCACCCCTCCACTTT.

This clone was recorded only once. This chain links TRBV28 with TRBJ2-1, with 13 bases fitting TRBD2. The junction had 7 bases not matched to a gene; V was cut back by 5 bases and J by 9 bases. The length of the CDR3 is 15 residues. Per the germline V gene, CDR1 is MDHEN and CDR2 is SYDVKM. The CDR3 coding sequence is TGTGCCAGCAGTGTCACTAGCGGGAGGGCCATTGAGCAGTTCTTC. Translation gives CASSVTSGRAIEQFF.

V and J are TRBV28 and TRBJ1-6, with D unclear. From germline, CDR1 is MDHEN and CDR2 SYDVKM. Trimming pared 6 bases from V and 7 bases from J, leaving 22 bases between. The CDR3 covers 17 residues. For the CDR3, the DNA is TGTGCCAGCAGCTTCTCGGACTGGCGGGATATGAATTCACCCCTCCACTTT. Translation: CASSFSDWRDMNSPLHF.

This chain joins TRBV7-6 and TRBJ2-3, with 7 bases fitting TRBD2. Looked up from germline, CDR1 is SGHVS and CDR2 is FNYEAQ. The CDR3 runs to 16 residues. V shed 5 bases, J shed 0 bases, and the junction held 8 bases outside the gene matches. CDR3 DNA: TGTGCCAGCAGCCCTTGGGAGGGTACTAGCACAGATACGCAGTATTTT. It specifies CASSPWEGTSTDTQYF.

This sequence joins TRBV18 and TRBJ2-1; D is possibly TRBD2 (5 bases). CDR1 is KGHSH, CDR2 LQKENI, per germline. CDR3 length: 14 amino acids. Trimming stripped 3 bases from V and 7 bases from J, with 13 bases between. CDR3 loop: CASSPSTRVNEQFF. DNA for the CDR3: TGTGCCAGCTCACCGTCGACGAGGGTAAATGAGCAGTTCTTC. Full variable domain (outside the CDR3, taken from reference TRBV18 and TRBJ2-1): NAGVMQNPRHLVRRRGQEARLRCSPMKGHSHVYWYRQLPEEGLKFMVYLQKENIIDESGMPKERFSAEFPKEGPSILRIQQVVRGDSAAYFCASSPSTRVNEQFFGPGTRLTVL.

J is TRBJ1-2 and V is TRBV5-6; the D is unclear. V lost 0 bases, J lost 2 bases, and 5 bases lay in between. The CDR3 spans 13 residues. The germline gives CDR1 SGHDT, CDR2 YYEEEE. The CDR3 bases are TGTGCCAGCAGCTTGGGAGGGAACTATGGCTACACCTTC. This codes for CASSLGGNYGYTF.

This clone was picked up a small number of times. The chain recombines TRBV4-3 with TRBJ1-1; 9 bases match TRBD1. CDR3 length: 21 residues. CDR1 and CDR2 (germline): LGHNA, YSLEER. With 4 bases clipped from V and 4 bases from J, the junction kept 25 bases outside the gene matches. The chain's CDR3 is CASSPSRLYRDRVVGGTEAFF. In DNA form, the CDR3 reads TGCGCCAGCAGCCCAAGTCGGCTTTACCGGGACAGGGTGGTTGGAGGCACTGAAGCTTTCTTT.

The chain carries TRBV7-2 and TRBJ2-3; TRBD2 matches at 12 bases. Germline V lookup: CDR1 SGHTA, CDR2 FQGNSA. CDR3 length: 14 amino acids. V was clipped by 5 bases and J by 3 bases; unmatched bases: 0. For the CDR3, the DNA is TGTGCCAGCAGCACTAGCGGGGGGACAGATACGCAGTATTTT. It yields the protein CASSTSGGTDTQYF.

J is TRBJ2-1 and V is TRBV7-2, with 8 bases matching TRBD1. The CDR3 is 15 amino acids. CDR1 and CDR2 from the germline V gene are SGHTA and FQGNSA. The ends lost 5 bases at V and 8 bases at J; junction bases unmatched: 11. This chain's CDR3 is CASSLRDRSLDEQFF. CDR3 nucleotide sequence: TGTGCCAGCAGCCTCCGGGACAGGAGTTTGGATGAGCAGTTCTTC.

In nucleotides, the CDR3 is TGTGCCAGCAGCAACCGAGCGGGGGGCACCAACAATGAGCAGTTCTTC. It specifies CASSNRAGGTNNEQFF. The chain has TRBV7-8 and TRBJ2-1; 9 bases line up with TRBD2. J was trimmed by 5 bases and V by 5 bases; bases with no gene match: 10. The CDR3 is made up of 16 amino acids. The germline CDR1 and CDR2 sequences are SGHVS and FQNEAQ.

This sequence joins TRBV11-2 and TRBJ1-6; D gene unclear. CDR3 size: 15 residues. Germline CDR1 reads SGHAT; CDR2 reads FQNNGV. The V and J ends lost 5 bases and 6 bases respectively, with 14 bases between them. CDR3 amino acids: CASSPASVFNSPLHF. In DNA form, the CDR3 reads TGTGCCAGCAGCCCAGCTAGCGTCTTTAATTCACCCCTCCACTTT.

V gene TRBV7-9 combines with J gene TRBJ1-2; D is ambiguous. This CDR3 has 10 residues. Trimming shortened V by 1 base and J by 11 bases, and 5 bases separated the two germline ends. The V gene's germline CDR1 is SEHNR and CDR2 FQNEAQ (reference sequence). The DNA of the CDR3 is TGTGCCAGCAGCTTAGGAGGGTACACCTTC. It encodes CASSLGGYTF.

Here the CDR3 reads CASSWDRTGTRDEQYF. As DNA, the CDR3 is TGTGCCAGCAGTTGGGACAGGACTGGGACCCGGGACGAGCAGTACTTC. V is TRBV28 and J is TRBJ2-7, with TRBD1 matching over 8 bases. The CDR3 loop spans 16 amino acids. Per germline, CDR1 MDHEN and CDR2 SYDVKM. The junction had 13 bases not matched to a gene; V was cut back by 4 bases and J by 5 bases.

The rearrangement joins TRBV27 to TRBJ1-6, with a possible D match to TRBD1 (6 bases). V lost 6 bases to trimming and J lost 13 bases, with 13 bases between them. The germline V gene encodes CDR1 MNHEY and CDR2 SMNVEV (reference sequence). This CDR3 contains 12 residues. The CDR3 DNA sequence: TGTGCCAGCAGGCAGGGGCGTCGGCCCCTCCACTTT. Translation: CASRQGRRPLHF.

The rearrangement joins TRBV5-8 to TRBJ2-2; TRBD2 aligns across 10 bases. With 0 bases clipped from V and 5 bases from J, the junction kept 7 bases outside the gene matches. Germline loops: CDR1 SGHTS, CDR2 YDEGEE. CDR3 length: 17 amino acids. For the CDR3, the DNA is TGTGCCAGCAGCTTGGTTAGCGGGAGGCCCGGGACCGGGGAGCTGTTTTTT. This gives the protein CASSLVSGRPGTGELFF.

The J gene is TRBJ2-1, the V gene TRBV19, with TRBD1 matching over 8 bases. The trim removed 11 bases at V and 8 bases at J, leaving 17 bases unmatched. CDR3 length equals 15 residues. The germline V gene has CDR1 LNHDA and CDR2 SQIVND (reference sequence). CDR3 sequence (DNA): TGTGCCTGGGCCCTCAGGACAGGGCCGTGGTATGAGCAGTTCTTC. Translating it yields CAWALRTGPWYEQFF.

CDR3 in amino acids: CASNLGAGVLFGYTF. The CDR3 coding sequence is TGTGCCAGCAACTTAGGAGCAGGGGTCCTCTTTGGCTACACCTTC. The rearrangement joins TRBV28 to TRBJ1-2; possible D gene TRBD1, 6 bases. With 7 bases removed from V and 7 bases from J, the gap between germline ends came to 22 bases. The germline CDR1 and CDR2 sequences are MDHEN and SYDVKM. The CDR3 extends over 15 amino acids.

The chain links TRBV20-1 to TRBJ2-7; possible D gene TRBD2, 5 bases. CDR1 DFQATT and CDR2 SNEGSKA come from the germline V gene (reference sequence). The ends were cut back, 6 bases at V and 6 bases at J, with 12 bases in the middle. This CDR3 is 11 amino acids long. CDR3 sequence reads: CSAPGLPEQYF. CDR3 sequence (DNA): TGCAGTGCCCCCGGACTGCCCGAGCAGTACTTC.

This clone was observed once. This rearrangement joins TRBV9 to TRBJ2-7, with TRBD2 identical over 10 bases. With V trimmed by 2 bases and J by 0 bases, 5 bases remained unmatched. The germline V gene has CDR1 SGDLS and CDR2 YYNGEE. This CDR3 is built from 16 residues. For the CDR3, the DNA is TGTGCCAGCAGCGTTAGCGGGGGGCAGAGCTCCTACGAGCAGTACTTC. This gives the protein CASSVSGGQSSYEQYF.

CDR3: CAIRGTGTDVESDGYTF. CDR3 nucleotide sequence: TGTGCCATCAGGGGGACCGGGACAGACGTTGAGTCCGATGGCTACACCTTC. V gene TRBV10-3 combines with J gene TRBJ1-2; 7 bases line up with TRBD1. This CDR3 has 17 amino acids. With V trimmed by 6 bases and J by 6 bases, 19 bases remained unmatched. Germline V gene data show CDR1 as ENHRY and CDR2 as SYGVKD.

CDR3 in DNA: TGTGCCAGCAGTTACTTCGGTAATGAAAAACTGTTTTTT. Translated: CASSYFGNEKLFF. This sequence joins TRBV6-2 or TRBV6-3 and TRBJ1-4; D not certain. The germline V and J ends were trimmed by 1 base and 4 bases, with 4 bases remaining between them. Per germline, CDR1 MNHEY and CDR2 SVGEGT. The CDR3 contains 13 residues.